One and the same sample provided the 16 T cell receptor beta chains below, sequenced in a study of cytomegalovirus exposure and HLA in healthy donors. Both 60 Vbeta primers and 13 Jbeta primers went into the PCR. Sequenced by immunoSEQ multiplex PCR; TCRdb stores in-frame clones only, minus some. The sample contains under 150,000 clones, about 79% of which appear only once. Sequencing used PBMCs. These receptors were collected from a female donor in good health and CMV-seropositive.

V and J are TRBV2 and TRBJ1-1; D is ambiguous. The CDR3 length is 13 residues. V lost 6 bases, J lost 0 bases, and 8 bases lay in between. Germline values: CDR1 SNHLY, CDR2 FYNNEI. Here the CDR3 reads CASRRNMNTEAFF. CDR3 nucleotides: TGTGCCAGCAGACGTAACATGAACACTGAAGCTTTCTTT. The whole variable domain, filled in from reference TRBV2 and TRBJ1-1, reads EPEVTQTPSHQVTQMGQEVILRCVPISNHLYFYWYRQILGQKVEFLVSFYNNEISEKSEIFDDQFSVERPDGSNFTLKIRSTKLEDSAMYFCASRRNMNTEAFFGQGTRLTVV.

The genes are TRBV11-2 and TRBJ2-7; 8 bases line up with TRBD1. This CDR3 contains 15 residues. The V gene end was trimmed by 2 bases and the J gene end by 5 bases; junction bases not matched to a gene: 8. Germline-derived CDR1 and CDR2 are SGHAT and FQNNGV. CDR3 protein: CASSLKTGVSDEQYF. The CDR3 DNA follows: TGTGCCAGCAGCTTAAAGACAGGGGTGTCAGACGAGCAGTACTTC.

This rearrangement joins TRBV2 to TRBJ1-4, with 10 bases lining up with TRBD1. Unmatched junction bases numbered 5, after V lost 2 bases and J lost 8 bases. Germline loops: CDR1 SNHLY, CDR2 FYNNEI. This CDR3 is built from 15 residues. The CDR3 DNA reads as TGTGCCAGCAGTGAAACTGGGACAGGGGTCGAAAAACTGTTTTTT. Its translation is CASSETGTGVEKLFF.

CDR3 loop: CSAGDRNEQFF. The CDR3 DNA reads as TGCAGTGCTGGGGACAGGAATGAGCAGTTCTTC. The chain links TRBV20-1 to TRBJ2-1; TRBD1 aligns across 8 bases. V shed 5 bases and J 7 bases; nucleotides not matched to a gene: 1. CDR1 and CDR2 from the germline V gene are DFQATT and SNEGSKA (reference sequence). This CDR3 contains 11 residues.

There are a few counts of this clone. The V gene is TRBV30, the J gene TRBJ2-3, with TRBD2 matching over 10 bases. Germline-derived CDR1 and CDR2 are GTSNPN and SVGIG (reference sequence). The CDR3 is 19 residues long. Trimming removed 0 bases from V and 0 bases from J; junction bases left unmatched: 12. The CDR3 protein is CAWSVVSGGRPLSTDTQYF. Here the CDR3 DNA reads TGTGCCTGGAGTGTAGTTAGCGGGGGGCGCCCTCTAAGCACAGATACGCAGTATTTT.

The V gene is TRBV18, the J gene TRBJ1-1; a possible D gene is TRBD1 (5 bases). The CDR3 has 12 amino acids. Trimming cost V 4 bases and J 6 bases, with 9 bases left between them. Germline-derived CDR1 and CDR2 are KGHSH and LQKENI. CDR3 residues: CASSRGGAEAFF. In DNA, the CDR3 is TGTGCCAGCTCACGCGGGGGGGCTGAAGCTTTCTTT.

V is TRBV6-6 and J is TRBJ1-4; perhaps TRBD1 as D (5 bases). Trimming took off 6 bases at V and 5 bases at J, with 16 bases between the two ends. The CDR3 has 15 residues. CDR1 MNHNY and CDR2 SVGAGI come from the germline V gene (reference sequence). Written as DNA, the CDR3 is TGTGCCAGCAGACCCCAGGGTTTGACGAATGAAAAACTGTTTTTT. This gives the protein CASRPQGLTNEKLFF.

In DNA, the CDR3 is TGCGCCAGCAGCTTGGCCCTGCGGCAGACTGGCTACACCTTC. Its protein is CASSLALRQTGYTF. This chain uses TRBV5-1 with TRBJ1-2; D gene uncertain. V was shortened by 0 bases and J by 7 bases, with 13 bases between the two germline ends. The germline gives CDR1 SGHRS, CDR2 YFSETQ. The CDR3 runs to 14 residues.

This clone was detected only once. This sequence joins TRBV28 and TRBJ1-2; a weak D match, TRBD1 (6 bases). The ends were cut back, 5 bases at V and 6 bases at J, with 22 bases in the middle. The CDR3 contains 16 residues. Germline loops: CDR1 MDHEN, CDR2 SYDVKM. CDR3 nucleotides: TGTGCCAGCAGTCTAGAGGGAAGACAGGCCACGAATGGCTACACCTTC. This translates into CASSLEGRQATNGYTF.

This clone was found a few times. The chain carries TRBV7-2 and TRBJ2-1, with 15 bases that match TRBD2. After removal of 4 bases from V and 16 bases from J, the junction contained 14 bases not matched to a gene. This CDR3 has 16 residues. Germline V CDR1 and CDR2: SGHTA, FQGNSA. The CDR3 bases are TGTGCCAGCAGCTCCTCGGGGGGGACTAGCGGGGGGCCGGGTTTCTTC. It codes for CASSSSGGTSGGPGFF.

The V gene is TRBV30, the J gene TRBJ2-4; 8 positions agree with TRBD1. After removal of 4 bases from V and 1 base from J, the junction contained 6 bases not matched to a gene. CDR1 GTSNPN and CDR2 SVGIG come from the germline V gene (reference sequence). This CDR3 has 15 residues. This CDR3 is CAWKGQGAAKNIQYF. The CDR3 nucleotides read TGTGCCTGGAAAGGGCAGGGGGCCGCCAAAAACATTCAGTACTTC.

This clone was observed a handful of times. The chain has TRBV2 and TRBJ2-7; the D gene is possibly TRBD2 (6 bases). CDR3 length: 14 residues. Between the trimmed V and J ends, which lost 3 bases and 4 bases, there was a span of 13 bases. Germline V CDR1 and CDR2: SNHLY, FYNNEI. The CDR3 reads CASSDTGVLYEQYF. The CDR3 nucleotides read TGTGCCAGCAGTGACACGGGAGTGCTTTACGAGCAGTACTTC. Complete variable domain (other parts from reference TRBV2 and TRBJ2-7): EPEVTQTPSHQVTQMGQEVILRCVPISNHLYFYWYRQILGQKVEFLVSFYNNEISEKSEIFDDQFSVERPDGSNFTLKIRSTKLEDSAMYFCASSDTGVLYEQYFGPGTRLTVT.

The DNA for the CDR3 is TGCGCCAGCAGCCCAAGAGGGACTAGCGTACACGAGCAGTACTTC. This gives the protein CASSPRGTSVHEQYF. The V gene is TRBV4-1, the J gene TRBJ2-7, with 10 bases matching TRBD2. Germline loops: CDR1 MGHRA, CDR2 YSYEKL. The V segment lost 4 bases and the J segment 5 bases; nucleotides outside the gene matches: 8. The CDR3 consists of 15 residues.

This chain joins TRBV5-6 and TRBJ2-1; 9 nucleotides match TRBD2. Looked up from germline, CDR1 is SGHDT and CDR2 is YYEEEE. Trimming removed 0 bases from V and 7 bases from J; junction bases left unmatched: 5. This CDR3 region has 15 residues. CDR3 DNA sequence: TGTGCCAGCAGCTTGGGTGCTAGCGGGGTTAATGAGCAGTTCTTC. Amino acid sequence: CASSLGASGVNEQFF.

The J gene is TRBJ1-6, the V gene TRBV18; TRBD1 agrees at 8 bases. Germline V gene data show CDR1 as KGHSH and CDR2 as LQKENI. V dropped 5 bases and J dropped 9; count of bases not matched to a gene: 9. The CDR3 runs to 15 residues. CDR3 sequence reads: CASSARQGISSPLHF. The CDR3 DNA follows: TGTGCCAGCTCAGCACGACAGGGGATTAGTTCACCCCTCCACTTT.

Only a few counts were recorded for this clone. The chain has TRBV6-5 and TRBJ2-1, with D tentatively TRBD2 (5 bases). CDR1 is MNHEY and CDR2 is SVGAGI in the germline V gene. This CDR3 has 15 residues. Trimming cost V 8 bases and J 0 bases, with 14 bases left between them. CDR3 sequence: CASRGSGSSYNEQFF. CDR3 sequence (DNA): TGTGCCAGCCGAGGGTCCGGAAGCTCCTACAATGAGCAGTTCTTC.